The 14 T cell receptor beta chains presented below share a single source sample, sequenced in a study of T-cell memory formation after mild COVID-19. TCRdb called the 5' RACE reads again in MiXCR, with one record for every CDR3 protein. This sample has about 560,000 distinct CDR3 sequences, with about 20% found just once. The sequencing sample was made of PBMCs or a T cell subset sorted from them (not recorded which). The receptors derive from an adult woman who had mild COVID-19 (a few samples of this study predate the infection). Cell type and time point are not known.

The chain couples TRBV30 to TRBJ1-1; TRBD1 aligns across 7 bases. J was trimmed by 0 bases and V by 4 bases; bases with no gene match: 8. Germline-derived CDR1 and CDR2 are GTSNPN and SVGIG (reference sequence). CDR3 length: 15 amino acids. CDR3 loop: CAWNWGQLVNTEAFF. CDR3 nucleotides: TGTGCCTGGAACTGGGGACAGCTGGTGAACACTGAAGCTTTCTTT.

A remark on this clonotype: One end of the junction varies from germline; a read error may be responsible. The CDR3 bases are TGTGCTAGCAGCTTGTATAGCTCAGGACAGGGGGCAGGCGAGCAGTACTTC. Its translation: CASSLYSSGQGAGEQYF. V is TRBV7-7 and J is TRBJ2-7; 11 nucleotides align to TRBD1. Germline CDR1 SSHAT, CDR2 FNYEAQ (reference sequence). This CDR3 contains 17 residues.

V usage is TRBV9 and J usage is TRBJ1-2; tentatively, D is TRBD1 (6 bases). Germline V gene data show CDR1 as SGDLS and CDR2 as YYNGEE. V was cut by 4 bases and J by 2 bases, with 18 bases left in between. The CDR3 spans 16 residues. The DNA for the CDR3 is TGTGCCAGCAGCCCATTGGGGCTGGGGGCGAACTATGGCTACACCTTC. It translates to CASSPLGLGANYGYTF. Variable domain in full (rest from reference TRBV9 and TRBJ1-2): DSGVTQTPKHLITATGQRVTLRCSPRSGDLSVYWYQQSLDQGLQFLIQYYNGEERAKGNILERFSAQQFPDLHSELNLSSLELGDSALYFCASSPLGLGANYGYTFGSGTRLTVV.

In this sample, this clonotype turned up a few times. The V and J genes are TRBV6-6 and TRBJ1-4, with D uncertain. Germline V gives CDR1 MNHNY, CDR2 SVGAGI (reference sequence). CDR3 length: 14 residues. V gave up 4 bases and J gave up 4 bases, with 10 bases separating them. The CDR3, as DNA: TGTGCCAGCAGTTCCCGACGCCGTAATGAAAAACTGTTTTTT. It encodes CASSSRRRNEKLFF.

The table lists this clonotype with a few counts. J is TRBJ1-1 and V is TRBV9; 8 bases match TRBD1. The V segment lost 4 bases and the J segment 1 base; nucleotides outside the gene matches: 6. The CDR3 is 15 residues long. Germline V gene data show CDR1 as SGDLS and CDR2 as YYNGEE. CDR3 sequence reads: CASSPRQGTNTEAFF. As DNA, the CDR3 is TGTGCCAGCAGCCCACGACAGGGGACGAACACTGAAGCTTTCTTT.

The V and J genes are TRBV24-1 and TRBJ2-7; D is undetermined. V lost 2 bases and J 5 bases, leaving 6 bases between the germline ends. This CDR3 spans 12 amino acids. Germline V gives CDR1 KGHDR, CDR2 SFDVKD. The CDR3 DNA reads TGTGCCACCAGTGATTCTTTCCACGAGCAGTACTTC. Protein: CATSDSFHEQYF.

The chain is built from TRBV7-2 and TRBJ1-2; TRBD1 matches at 7 bases. The CDR3 spans 13 residues. Germline V gives CDR1 SGHTA, CDR2 FQGNSA. The junction had 2 bases not matched to a gene; V was cut back by 5 bases and J by 2 bases. The CDR3 DNA sequence: TGTGCCAGCAGCACGACAGGGAACTATGGCTACACCTTC. Protein sequence: CASSTTGNYGYTF.

This clonotype appeared a few times. The chain recombines TRBV29-1 with TRBJ1-6; 8 bases align to TRBD1. The germline V gene encodes CDR1 SQVTM and CDR2 ANQGSEA. This CDR3 is 13 amino acids long. Trimming cost V 7 bases and J 6 bases; bases outside gene matches: 5. CDR3 protein: CSALTGANSPLHF. For the CDR3, the DNA is TGCAGCGCCTTGACAGGGGCTAATTCACCCCTCCACTTT.

J is TRBJ1-1 and V is TRBV5-4; unclear D gene. Trimming shortened V by 0 bases and J by 1 base, and 7 bases separated the two germline ends. The CDR3 is 14 amino acids. CDR1 is SGHNT, CDR2 YYREEE, per germline (reference sequence). CDR3 sequence: CASSLVAENTEAFF. The CDR3 nucleotides read TGTGCCAGCAGCTTGGTGGCAGAGAACACTGAAGCTTTCTTT.

CDR3 protein: CASSLARVQGADTQYF. In DNA, the CDR3 is TGTGCCAGCAGTTTAGCGCGTGTACAGGGGGCAGATACGCAGTATTTT. The rearrangement uses TRBV12-3 or TRBV12-4 and TRBJ2-3; 8 bases align to TRBD1. Trimming took 0 bases from V and 4 from J; bases not matched to a gene: 6. The CDR3 covers 16 residues.

Points on this clonotype: An end of the junction differs from the germline gene, which may be a read error. The chain combines TRBV7-8 with TRBJ2-6, with TRBD1 matching over 9 bases. CDR1 SGHVS and CDR2 FQNEAQ come from the germline V gene. The CDR3 spans 17 residues. In nucleotides, the CDR3 is TGTGCCAGCAGCCGGACAGGGGCCAACTCTGGGGCCAACGTCATGACTTTC. It translates to CASSRTGANSGANVMTF.

This clonotype was recorded a few times. The rearrangement links TRBV24-1 to TRBJ2-1, with 12 bases lining up with TRBD2. The ends lost 2 bases at V and 8 bases at J; junction bases unmatched: 6. Germline lookup yields CDR1 KGHDR and CDR2 SFDVKD. This CDR3 is 16 amino acids long. The CDR3 region is CATSDSLAGGNDEQFF. For the CDR3, the DNA is TGTGCCACCAGTGATTCACTAGCGGGAGGAAACGATGAGCAGTTCTTC.

This clonotype was seen a handful of times. This rearrangement joins TRBV9 to TRBJ2-1, with a weak D call TRBD2 (6 bases). Germline-derived CDR1 and CDR2 are SGDLS and YYNGEE. V lost 4 bases to trimming and J lost 6 bases, with 17 bases between them. The CDR3 totals 15 residues. This CDR3 is CASSPGGGMINEQFF. CDR3 nucleotide sequence: TGTGCCAGCAGCCCCGGCGGCGGGATGATCAATGAGCAGTTCTTC.

This clonotype was counted ten times or more. The germline gene is not matched at one end of the junction; a read error may be the cause. The J gene is TRBJ1-1, the V gene TRBV7-9; the D is unclear. Germline CDR1 reads SEHNR; CDR2 reads FQNEAQ (reference sequence). This CDR3 is 14 amino acids long. The CDR3 sequence: CASSLVLGNTEAFF. CDR3 coding DNA: TGCGCCAGCAGCTTGGTGCTGGGCAACACTGAAGCTTTCTTT.